A single sample gave rise to the 23 T cell receptor beta chains below, sequenced in a study of radiation and T cells in renal cell carcinoma (dated by TCRdb to 2018 to 2020). Receptor libraries were prepared by the immunoSEQ multiplex PCR assay. Drawn from immuneACCESS, this table holds only the in-frame rearrangements with V and J called that TCRdb kept. Clones are partly lost; checked studies trace under half to an unresolved V gene and leave the rest unexplained. The sample table holds over 120,000 clones, of which over 75% were seen once. Around 12% of the sample rests with the top ten. The meaning of the sample's time point label: baseline pretreatment blood. Read against the paper, the sample's treatment or condition label means: 15 Gy SBRT to primary tumor, nephrectomy 4 weeks later. Source: blood, taken from a patient whose treatment included radiotherapy and nephrectomy. These receptors all stem from a woman in her forties or fifties with renal cell carcinoma.

A few counts support this clone. The chain has TRBV19 and TRBJ1-4; TRBD1 agrees at 9 bases. With 5 bases clipped from V and 8 bases from J, the junction kept 9 bases outside the gene matches. This CDR3 comprises 15 residues. The germline V gene encodes CDR1 LNHDA and CDR2 SQIVND (reference sequence). The CDR3 bases are TGTGCCAGTAGTCCACCGGGACAGGGTTTCGAAAAACTGTTTTTT. As protein: CASSPPGQGFEKLFF. The entire variable domain, with the rest obtained from reference TRBV19 and TRBJ1-4, is as follows: DGGITQSPKYLFRKEGQNVTLSCEQNLNHDAMYWYRQDPGQGLRLIYYSQIVNDFQKGDIAEGYSVSREKKESFPLTVTSAQKNPTAFYLCASSPPGQGFEKLFFGSGTQLSVL.

V gene TRBV7-8 combines with J gene TRBJ2-5, with 11 bases aligning to TRBD2. This CDR3 has 15 amino acids. The germline CDR1 and CDR2 sequences are SGHVS and FQNEAQ. Unmatched junction bases numbered 4, after V lost 1 base and J lost 6 bases. CDR3 protein: CASSLDLAGGQTQYF. As DNA, the CDR3 is TGTGCCAGCAGCTTAGATCTAGCGGGGGGACAGACCCAGTACTTC.

The sample holds one count of this clone. The chain has TRBV4-2 and TRBJ1-5; D is uncertain. From germline, CDR1 is LGHNA and CDR2 YNFKEQ. This CDR3 contains 14 residues. Deletions cut 0 bases from V and 6 bases from J, with 9 bases between. The CDR3 region has the DNA TGTGCCAGCAGCCAAGATTGGCAGTTTCAGCCCCAGCATTTT. Translated, it gives CASSQDWQFQPQHF.

This clone showed up just once. The chain recombines TRBV19 with TRBJ2-3; D gene uncertain. There are 15 residues in the CDR3. Germline CDR1 LNHDA, CDR2 SQIVND (reference sequence). Deletions cut 0 bases from V and 0 bases from J, with 7 bases between. The CDR3 region is CASSIERSSTDTQYF. The DNA for the CDR3 is TGTGCCAGTAGTATAGAGCGATCTAGCACAGATACGCAGTATTTT.

The chain uses TRBV4-2 and TRBJ2-3; 15 bases agree with TRBD2. The CDR3 covers 20 residues. Germline V gene lookup returns CDR1 LGHNA and CDR2 YNFKEQ. J gave up 6 bases and V 0 bases, and 13 bases lay outside the gene matches. CDR3 coding DNA: TGTGCCAGCAGCCAAGATCAAGGACTAGCGGGGGGGCCTTGGTTTGATACGCAGTATTTT. Its translation: CASSQDQGLAGGPWFDTQYF.

The rearrangement uses TRBV6-5 and TRBJ1-5; no reliable D call. Trimming removed 7 bases at V and 5 bases at J, with 12 bases between. The CDR3 contains 13 residues. Per the germline V gene, CDR1 is MNHEY and CDR2 is SVGAGI. CDR3: CASKRQPDQPQHF. The CDR3 DNA reads as TGTGCCAGCAAAAGGCAGCCAGATCAGCCCCAGCATTTT.

V and J are TRBV29-1 and TRBJ2-1; 11 nucleotides match TRBD2. With 5 bases clipped from V and 7 bases from J, the junction kept 16 bases outside the gene matches. This CDR3 spans 17 amino acids. CDR1 SQVTM and CDR2 ANQGSEA come from the germline V gene. The CDR3 spells CSVTFRLAGHLPNEQFF. CDR3 nucleotides: TGCAGCGTTACCTTCCGACTAGCGGGGCACTTGCCTAATGAGCAGTTCTTC.

V gene TRBV7-6 combines with J gene TRBJ1-3; 7 nucleotides agree with TRBD1. CDR1 and CDR2 (germline): SGHVS, FNYEAQ. This CDR3 is 17 amino acids long. Germline trimming cut 5 bases from V and 1 base from J; bases unmatched to any gene: 11. In DNA form, the CDR3 reads TGTGCCAGCAGCCTGTCCGGACAGGCCCGATCTGGAAACACCATATATTTT. This sequence encodes CASSLSGQARSGNTIYF.

V usage is TRBV11-2 and J usage is TRBJ2-6, with a weak D call TRBD1 (5 bases). The CDR3 sequence is 17 residues long. Looked up from germline, CDR1 is SGHAT and CDR2 is FQNNGV. Between the trimmed V and J ends, which lost 4 bases and 0 bases, there was a span of 13 bases. The CDR3 here is CASSSFDSNSGANVLTF. CDR3 nucleotide sequence: TGTGCCAGCAGCTCTTTCGACAGTAACTCTGGGGCCAACGTCCTGACTTTC.

The chain uses TRBV21-1 and TRBJ1-2. TRBV21-1 is classified as a pseudogene. The CDR3 runs to 12 residues. Here the CDR3 reads CASSKEGYGYTF. DNA for the CDR3: TGTGCCAGCAGCAAAGAGGGCTATGGCTACACCTTC.

V is TRBV19 and J is TRBJ2-7, with D perhaps TRBD1 or TRBD2 (6 bases each). This CDR3 comprises 14 residues. Germline loops: CDR1 LNHDA, CDR2 SQIVND (reference sequence). V lost 6 bases, J lost 4 bases, and 16 bases lay in between. The CDR3 here is CASSLGQRAYEQYF. The CDR3 nucleotides are TGTGCCAGTAGCCTTGGACAGCGGGCATACGAGCAGTACTTC. The full variable domain, with the rest looked up from reference TRBV19 and TRBJ2-7, is DGGITQSPKYLFRKEGQNVTLSCEQNLNHDAMYWYRQDPGQGLRLIYYSQIVNDFQKGDIAEGYSVSREKKESFPLTVTSAQKNPTAFYLCASSLGQRAYEQYFGPGTRLTVT.

The V call is TRBV11-2, the J call TRBJ2-7; TRBD1 aligns across 9 bases. Germline assignment: CDR1 SGHAT and CDR2 FQNNGV. This CDR3 region has 15 residues. V shed 5 bases and J 5 bases; nucleotides not matched to a gene: 10. The CDR3: CASSKRDRVGNEQYF. CDR3 nucleotides: TGTGCCAGCAGCAAACGGGACAGGGTGGGAAACGAGCAGTACTTC.

The chain couples TRBV18 to TRBJ1-1; maybe TRBD1 (5 bases). V shed 6 bases and J shed 6 bases, with 11 bases lying between them. The V gene's germline CDR1 is KGHSH and CDR2 LQKENI. The CDR3 is 12 amino acids. The CDR3 is CASSRDVAEAFF. In DNA, the CDR3 is TGTGCCAGCTCGCGGGACGTCGCTGAAGCTTTCTTT.

This clone came up once. The chain has TRBV9 and TRBJ1-2, with a possible D match to TRBD1 (5 bases). Germline loops: CDR1 SGDLS, CDR2 YYNGEE. The CDR3 loop spans 14 amino acids. Deletions cut 2 bases from V and 2 bases from J, with 10 bases between. Here the CDR3 reads CASSVAGRNYGYTF. The CDR3 DNA reads as TGTGCCAGCAGCGTCGCGGGGCGGAACTATGGCTACACCTTC. Full variable domain (remainder filled in from reference TRBV9 and TRBJ1-2): DSGVTQTPKHLITATGQRVTLRCSPRSGDLSVYWYQQSLDQGLQFLIQYYNGEERAKGNILERFSAQQFPDLHSELNLSSLELGDSALYFCASSVAGRNYGYTFGSGTRLTVV.

Here the CDR3 DNA reads TGTGCCAGTAGTATCGTAGCGGGGGGGCCTGCAGATACGCAGTATTTT. Translation gives CASSIVAGGPADTQYF. The J gene is TRBJ2-3, the V gene TRBV19, with TRBD2 identical over 11 bases. V dropped 3 bases and J dropped 4; count of bases not matched to a gene: 6. The CDR3 has 16 amino acids. Germline CDR1 reads LNHDA; CDR2 reads SQIVND (reference sequence).

This sequence joins TRBV2 and TRBJ2-3, with D maybe TRBD1 (6 bases). The germline CDR1 and CDR2 sequences are SNHLY and FYNNEI. The CDR3 extends over 17 amino acids. Deletions cut 5 bases from V and 0 bases from J, with 18 bases between. CDR3 sequence: CASSQGRYTLSTDTQYF. Here the CDR3 DNA reads TGTGCCAGCAGTCAGGGGCGATACACCCTGAGCACAGATACGCAGTATTTT.

The rearrangement joins TRBV11-2 to TRBJ2-2; 8 bases are a match to TRBD2. The germline V gene encodes CDR1 SGHAT and CDR2 FQNNGV. There are 17 residues in the CDR3. Trimming at V came to 5 bases and at J to 6 bases, leaving 14 bases not matched to a gene. The CDR3 here is CASSPAGGARIAGELFF. The CDR3 DNA sequence: TGTGCCAGCAGCCCAGCCGGGGGGGCCAGGATTGCCGGGGAGCTGTTTTTT.

This sequence joins TRBV6-5 and TRBJ2-7; tentative D call: TRBD2 (5 bases). With 6 bases removed from V and 6 bases from J, the gap between germline ends came to 15 bases. CDR1 is MNHEY, CDR2 SVGAGI, per germline. The CDR3 covers 13 residues. The CDR3 sequence is CASRDRVGGEQYF. Here the CDR3 DNA reads TGTGCCAGCAGAGACCGGGTTGGAGGCGAGCAGTACTTC.

The rearrangement joins TRBV13 to TRBJ1-3; weak D call: TRBD1 (6 bases). The CDR3 is 14 residues long. V gave up 5 bases and J gave up 8 bases, with 16 bases separating them. Looked up from germline, CDR1 is PRHDT and CDR2 is FYEKMQ (reference sequence). CDR3 residues: CASSRQIRGHTIYF. CDR3 coding DNA: TGTGCCAGCAGCCGCCAAATCAGGGGCCACACCATATATTTT.

The chain carries TRBV29-1 and TRBJ2-3, with D perhaps TRBD2 (6 bases). Germline V lookup: CDR1 SQVTM, CDR2 ANQGSEA. The CDR3 runs 15 residues. V was trimmed by 1 base and J by 1 base, leaving 12 bases between them. Here the CDR3 DNA reads TGCAGCGTTGAAGGACTAGAAGGTGGCACAGATACGCAGTATTTT. Its translation: CSVEGLEGGTDTQYF.

A note on this clone: Other DNA sequences within the sample encode an identical CDR3. This chain links TRBV2 with TRBJ2-5, with 10 bases that match TRBD1. The V segment lost 7 bases and the J segment 4 bases; nucleotides outside the gene matches: 3. Per germline, CDR1 SNHLY and CDR2 FYNNEI. This CDR3 spans 13 amino acids. The CDR3 spells CASIRDRGETQYF. DNA for the CDR3: TGTGCCAGCATCCGGGACAGGGGAGAGACCCAGTACTTC.

The chain employs TRBV6-5 and TRBJ1-2, with 7 bases identical to TRBD1. Trimming removed 5 bases from V and 7 bases from J; junction bases left unmatched: 10. This CDR3 comprises 14 residues. Germline V CDR1 and CDR2: MNHEY, SVGAGI. In DNA, the CDR3 is TGTGCCAGCAGTAGAGAAGACAGGGCCTTTGGCTACACCTTC. Protein product: CASSREDRAFGYTF.

The rearrangement joins TRBV29-1 to TRBJ1-4; D gene unclear. The germline V gene encodes CDR1 SQVTM and CDR2 ANQGSEA. This CDR3 contains 12 residues. Between the trimmed V and J ends, which lost 4 bases and 1 base, there was a span of 4 bases. The CDR3 reads CSVAQTNEKLFF. Here the CDR3 DNA reads TGCAGCGTTGCACAAACTAATGAAAAACTGTTTTTT.